This T cell receptor beta chain was recorded in a study of blood T cell repertoires in COVID-19. About the research overall: Whether acute or convalescent, the COVID-19 samples came from the United States, Italy and Spain. In each case, the material was cDNA or gDNA derived from T cells, B-cell-depleted T cells, or PBMCs.

Study processing details: Estimation of nucleated cell counts relied on the amplification of reference gene primers. Sequenced by immunoSEQ multiplex PCR; TCRdb stores in-frame clones only, minus some. The D gene and trimming were derived from the DNA, and the V and J assignments and clone size from that table. The profile shows 15,000 to 20,000 clones, more than 70% of them singletons. The CDR3 contains 17 residues. Losses at the gene ends were 3 bases for V and 6 bases for J; bases not matched to a gene: 11. From germline, CDR1 is WSHSY and CDR2 SAAADI. This chain uses TRBV10-2 with TRBJ1-6; TRBD1 agrees at 7 bases. Sequencing was carried out using peripheral blood. This sequence was found in a human donor in a cohort sampled during active COVID-19. Written as DNA, the CDR3 is TGCGCCAGCAGTGACCCGACAGGGAATAAACGTAATTCACCCCTCCACTTT. Its protein product is CASSDPTGNKRNSPLHF.